One sample yielded the 8 T cell receptor beta chains listed below, sequenced in a study of human T cells and chemical hapten exposure. Indicated time point: patch test 3, about 24 weeks after DPC sensitization. Treatment in this sample: therapeutic diphenylcyclopropenone sensitization with weekly scalp DPC. TCRdb re-analysed the RACE reads in MiXCR, keeping a single row per CDR3 protein. The table has 100,000 or so distinct CDR3 sequences, 30% to 35% seen once. Material: whole blood, obtained in connection with sensitization to the hapten diphenylcyclopropenone (DPC). The receptors come from a man in his forties with alopecia areata. Some clones in this sample may be carry-over from other donors' samples.

This clonotype was seen just once. The chain recombines TRBV14 with TRBJ1-5; possible D gene TRBD1, 5 bases. CDR1 is SGHDN and CDR2 is FVKESK in the germline V gene. The CDR3 extends over 14 amino acids. The germline V and J ends were trimmed by 1 base and 2 bases, with 6 bases remaining between them. The CDR3 region has the DNA TGTGCCAGCAGCCAAGGGGACGGCAATCAGCCCCAGCATTTT. This sequence encodes CASSQGDGNQPQHF.

V gene TRBV29-1 combines with J gene TRBJ1-2; 11 bases align to TRBD1. The length of the CDR3 is 15 residues. Per the germline V gene, CDR1 is SQVTM and CDR2 is ANQGSEA. V shed 6 bases, J shed 1 base, and the junction held 7 bases outside the gene matches. The CDR3 DNA follows: TGCAGCGTCATACGGACAGGGGGCCATAACTATGGCTACACCTTC. As protein: CSVIRTGGHNYGYTF.

The chain links TRBV6-6 to TRBJ2-7; D gene unclear. Deletions cut 5 bases from V and 4 bases from J, with 9 bases between. Germline loops: CDR1 MNHNY, CDR2 SVGAGI (reference sequence). The CDR3 is 12 amino acids. CDR3 loop: CASSTSGYEQYF. CDR3 bases: TGTGCCAGCAGTACCTCCGGGTACGAGCAGTACTTC.

The CDR3 here is CSVGQGNTYEQYF. The CDR3 nucleotides read TGCAGCGTTGGACAGGGAAATACCTACGAGCAGTACTTC. V is TRBV29-1 and J is TRBJ2-7, with TRBD1 identical over 7 bases. The CDR3 consists of 13 residues. The trim removed 4 bases at V and 2 bases at J, leaving 5 bases unmatched. Germline values: CDR1 SQVTM, CDR2 ANQGSEA.

The rearrangement links TRBV27 to TRBJ2-5; TRBD1 agrees at 8 bases. V gave up 3 bases and J gave up 3 bases; unmatched junction bases: 6. Germline V gene sequence: CDR1 MNHEY, CDR2 SMNVEV (reference sequence). This CDR3 spans 15 amino acids. The CDR3 spells CASSFMAGGEETQYF. The CDR3 DNA reads as TGTGCCAGCAGTTTCATGGCAGGGGGCGAAGAGACCCAGTACTTC.

The V and J genes are TRBV6-2 or TRBV6-3 and TRBJ2-5; D not resolved. CDR1 and CDR2 from the germline V gene are MNHEY and SVGEGT. V was trimmed by 3 bases and J by 12 bases, leaving 11 bases between them. The CDR3 spans 11 residues. The CDR3 DNA reads TGTGCCAGCAGTTATTCTGGATGGGAGTACTTC. This gives the protein CASSYSGWEYF.

This clonotype has just a few counts. This chain joins TRBV6-5 and TRBJ1-1; a possible D gene is TRBD1 (5 bases). The ends were cut back, 3 bases at V and 10 bases at J, with 12 bases in the middle. The CDR3 has 12 amino acids. Germline lookup yields CDR1 MNHEY and CDR2 SVGAGI. The CDR3, as DNA: TGTGCCAGCAGTTATGGGCAGGGTAGAGCTTTCTTT. Amino acids: CASSYGQGRAFF.

Only a few counts were recorded for this clonotype. This CDR3 reads CSVGYSGANVLTF. DNA for the CDR3: TGCAGCGTTGGGTACTCTGGGGCCAACGTCCTGACTTTC. The genes are TRBV29-1 and TRBJ2-6; D is uncertain. Germline values: CDR1 SQVTM, CDR2 ANQGSEA. This CDR3 is built from 13 residues. Trimming took 4 bases from V and 0 from J, leaving 4 bases between them.